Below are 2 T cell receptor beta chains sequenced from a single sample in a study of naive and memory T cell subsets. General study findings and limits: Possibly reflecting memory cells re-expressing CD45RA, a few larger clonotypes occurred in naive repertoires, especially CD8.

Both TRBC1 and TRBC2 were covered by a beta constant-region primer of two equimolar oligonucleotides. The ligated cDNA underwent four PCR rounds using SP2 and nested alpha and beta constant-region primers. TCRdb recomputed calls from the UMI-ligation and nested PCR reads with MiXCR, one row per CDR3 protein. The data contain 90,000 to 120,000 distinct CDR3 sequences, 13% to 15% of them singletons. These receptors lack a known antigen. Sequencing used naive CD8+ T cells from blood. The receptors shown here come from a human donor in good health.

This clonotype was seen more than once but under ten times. CDR3 amino acids: CAWSGGGAYEQYF. CDR3 nucleotides: TGTGCCTGGAGTGGGGGGGGTGCCTACGAGCAGTACTTC. The V gene is TRBV30, the J gene TRBJ2-7; 7 positions agree with TRBD2. The CDR3 totals 13 residues. The V gene end was trimmed by 1 base and the J gene end by 2 bases; junction bases not matched to a gene: 2. CDR1 and CDR2 (germline): GTSNPN, SVGIG (reference sequence).

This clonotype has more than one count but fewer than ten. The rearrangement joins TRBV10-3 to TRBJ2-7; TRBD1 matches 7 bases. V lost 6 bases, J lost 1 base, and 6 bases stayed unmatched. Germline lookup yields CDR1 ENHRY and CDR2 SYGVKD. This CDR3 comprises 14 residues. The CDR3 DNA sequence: TGTGCCATCAGCCGGACAGGTGAATCCTACGAGCAGTACTTC. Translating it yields CAISRTGESYEQYF.